This entry lists 28 T cell receptor beta chains sequenced from one sample in a study of CD8+ T cells in alopecia areata. Isolated RNA was reverse transcribed into cDNA used as the sequencing template. Assay used: immunoSEQ multiplex PCR; TCRdb lists only in-frame clones, some missing. Of about 180,000 clones detected, 50% to 70% appear once; the ten largest clones hold roughly 14%. Sample: CD4+ T cells sorted from blood, taken at week 0. These receptors were obtained from a human donor with alopecia areata.

J is TRBJ1-5 and V is TRBV4-2; 10 nucleotides align to TRBD1. V trimming: 4 bases; J trimming: 6 bases; junction bases outside the gene matches: 9. Looked up from germline, CDR1 is LGHNA and CDR2 is YNFKEQ. The CDR3 has 16 amino acids. The CDR3 region is CASSPTLGQGVQPQHF. CDR3 coding DNA: TGTGCCAGCAGCCCCACCCTCGGACAGGGGGTTCAGCCCCAGCATTTT.

This sequence joins TRBV29-1 and TRBJ2-3; D perhaps matches TRBD1 (5 bases). There are 17 residues in the CDR3. CDR1 and CDR2 from the germline V gene are SQVTM and ANQGSEA. Deletions cut 4 bases from V and 2 bases from J, with 22 bases between. CDR3 bases: TGCAGCGTTGTCAGGGTAGGGCAGAGCCACTACACAGATACGCAGTATTTT. Its protein is CSVVRVGQSHYTDTQYF.

The rearrangement uses TRBV18 and TRBJ2-1; the match to TRBD2 covers 11 bases. Germline V gives CDR1 KGHSH, CDR2 LQKENI. After removal of 5 bases from V and 13 bases from J, the junction contained 7 bases not matched to a gene. There are 13 residues in the CDR3. Here the CDR3 reads CASSTGSGGAQFF. CDR3 DNA: TGTGCCAGCTCAACGGGTAGCGGGGGGGCCCAGTTCTTC.

The V call is TRBV29-1, the J call TRBJ2-5, with 9 bases lining up with TRBD1. The J segment lost 5 bases and the V segment lost 4 bases, leaving 8 bases of the junction unmatched. The CDR3 is 14 amino acids. From germline, CDR1 is SQVTM and CDR2 ANQGSEA. The CDR3 bases are TGCAGCGTTGCGTTACAGGGGGCGTTGGAGACCCAGTACTTC. This gives the protein CSVALQGALETQYF.

V usage is TRBV30 and J usage is TRBJ1-5; no clear D. V was trimmed by 2 bases and J by 9 bases, leaving 17 bases between them. Germline V gene data show CDR1 as GTSNPN and CDR2 as SVGIG (reference sequence). This CDR3 is 14 amino acids long. CDR3 residues: CAWSPGQASTPQHF. The DNA of the CDR3 is TGTGCCTGGAGTCCTGGGCAGGCCTCAACGCCCCAGCATTTT.

The CDR3 nucleotides read TGTGCCAGCAGCCAAGATATAGCGGGGGGGATAGATACGCAGTATTTT. This gives the protein CASSQDIAGGIDTQYF. The chain has TRBV4-2 and TRBJ2-3, with TRBD2 matching 11 bases. The CDR3 spans 16 residues. Germline CDR1 is LGHNA and CDR2 is YNFKEQ. The J segment lost 5 bases and the V segment lost 0 bases, leaving 4 bases of the junction unmatched.

A remark on this clone: Other DNA sequences in this sample translate to the same CDR3. This sequence joins TRBV29-1 and TRBJ2-3; 10 bases are a match to TRBD2. V lost 6 bases and J lost 1; bases outside the gene matches: 1. CDR3 length: 13 amino acids. CDR1 and CDR2 from the germline V gene are SQVTM and ANQGSEA. Here the CDR3 DNA reads TGCAGCGTAAGCGGGGGGGGCACAGATACGCAGTATTTT. Translation: CSVSGGGTDTQYF.

The chain carries TRBV14 and TRBJ1-1; 7 bases agree with TRBD1. CDR3 length: 13 residues. CDR1 and CDR2 from the germline V gene are SGHDN and FVKESK. Unmatched junction bases numbered 7, after V lost 1 base and J lost 11 bases. DNA for the CDR3: TGTGCCAGCAGCCAAGGGGGCAGGGGGTCGGCTTTCTTT. It codes for CASSQGGRGSAFF.

The rearrangement links TRBV7-3 to TRBJ1-6, with TRBD1 as a possible D gene (5 bases). V was clipped by 0 bases and J by 9 bases, with 9 bases between them. Germline CDR1 reads SGHTA; CDR2 reads FQGTGA. CDR3 length: 14 residues. The CDR3 sequence: CASSLTGEGSPLHF. DNA for the CDR3: TGTGCCAGCAGCTTAACAGGGGAGGGTTCACCCCTCCACTTT.

The V gene is TRBV6-5, the J gene TRBJ2-1; TRBD2 matches at 10 bases. Germline lookup yields CDR1 MNHEY and CDR2 SVGAGI. The CDR3 consists of 14 residues. V dropped 2 bases and J dropped 10; count of bases not matched to a gene: 5. CDR3 nucleotides: TGTGCCAGCAGTTACCTCGGACTAGCGGACGAGCAGTTCTTC. The encoded protein is CASSYLGLADEQFF.

V gene TRBV11-3 combines with J gene TRBJ1-1; no clear D. Trimming stripped 1 base from V and 2 bases from J, with 14 bases between. Germline loops: CDR1 SGHNT, CDR2 YENEEA. The CDR3 runs 16 residues. In DNA, the CDR3 is TGTGCCAGCAGCTTAGTCTTTGGCGACCTCAACACTGAAGCTTTCTTT. It codes for CASSLVFGDLNTEAFF.

This clone showed up just a few times. The chain has TRBV25-1 and TRBJ2-2; 7 bases agree with TRBD1. The CDR3 loop spans 15 amino acids. Germline CDR1 is MGHDK and CDR2 is SYGVNS. With 5 bases clipped from V and 1 base from J, the junction kept 4 bases outside the gene matches. CDR3 bases: TGTGCCAGCAGTTGGAGACAGGGGAACACCGGGGAGCTGTTTTTT. Protein sequence: CASSWRQGNTGELFF.

This chain connects TRBV30 to TRBJ1-1; D not resolved. Germline lookup yields CDR1 GTSNPN and CDR2 SVGIG (reference sequence). CDR3 length: 10 residues. The ends were cut back, 4 bases at V and 3 bases at J, with 3 bases in the middle. CDR3 loop: CAWIHTEAFF. The CDR3 DNA sequence: TGTGCCTGGATCCACACTGAAGCTTTCTTT.

The rearrangement joins TRBV9 to TRBJ2-1; D is possibly TRBD2 (5 bases). The CDR3 runs 13 residues. CDR1 and CDR2 (germline): SGDLS, YYNGEE. V lost 4 bases, J lost 8 bases, and 13 bases lay in between. DNA for the CDR3: TGTGCCAGCAGCTACGCGGGTCGGGATGAGCAGTTCTTC. This gives the protein CASSYAGRDEQFF.

This clone showed up just once. The rearrangement links TRBV9 to TRBJ2-5, with D unclear. Trimming stripped 1 base from V and 0 bases from J, with 7 bases between. The CDR3 is made up of 14 amino acids. Germline V CDR1 and CDR2: SGDLS, YYNGEE. The CDR3 nucleotides read TGTGCCAGCAGCGTATGGCCTTACCAAGAGACCCAGTACTTC. It yields the protein CASSVWPYQETQYF.

V gene TRBV30 combines with J gene TRBJ1-6; 7 nucleotides agree with TRBD1. The V segment lost 4 bases and the J segment 9 bases; nucleotides outside the gene matches: 6. CDR1 is GTSNPN and CDR2 is SVGIG in the germline V gene (reference sequence). The CDR3 length is 13 residues. This chain's CDR3 is CAWNLQGGSPLHF. The CDR3 region has the DNA TGTGCCTGGAATCTCCAGGGGGGTTCACCCCTCCACTTT.

This clone was detected only a few times. J is TRBJ1-6 and V is TRBV19, with 8 bases fitting TRBD1. Trimming removed 6 bases from V and 8 bases from J; junction bases left unmatched: 9. Germline CDR1 LNHDA, CDR2 SQIVND (reference sequence). The CDR3 runs 15 residues. CDR3: CASRERTGSDSPLHF. CDR3 coding DNA: TGTGCCAGTAGGGAGAGGACAGGGTCGGATTCACCCCTCCACTTT. Full variable domain (outside the CDR3, taken from reference TRBV19 and TRBJ1-6): DGGITQSPKYLFRKEGQNVTLSCEQNLNHDAMYWYRQDPGQGLRLIYYSQIVNDFQKGDIAEGYSVSREKKESFPLTVTSAQKNPTAFYLCASRERTGSDSPLHFGNGTRLTVT.

This clone was seen a few times. The genes are TRBV15 and TRBJ1-2; 8 nucleotides line up with TRBD1. The CDR3 is made up of 13 amino acids. V shed 4 bases, J shed 5 bases, and the junction held 3 bases outside the gene matches. CDR1 is LNHNV and CDR2 is YYDKDF in the germline V gene (reference sequence). CDR3 region: CATSTDRAYGYTF. The CDR3 region has the DNA TGTGCCACCAGCACGGACAGGGCTTATGGCTACACCTTC.

The count of this clone is one. The genes are TRBV30 and TRBJ2-1, with 7 nucleotides matching TRBD2. The CDR3 runs to 14 residues. Germline V CDR1 and CDR2: GTSNPN, SVGIG (reference sequence). The V segment lost 4 bases and the J segment 1 base; nucleotides outside the gene matches: 4. The CDR3 DNA is TGTGCCTGGACCCGACTAGCATCCTACAATGAGCAGTTCTTC. Encoded protein: CAWTRLASYNEQFF.

The V gene is TRBV30, the J gene TRBJ1-5; D gene unclear. V shed 1 base and J shed 0 bases, with 4 bases lying between them. Germline CDR1 GTSNPN, CDR2 SVGIG (reference sequence). The CDR3 covers 13 residues. CDR3 sequence (DNA): TGTGCCTGGAGTGAGTATAGCAATCAGCCCCAGCATTTT. Protein: CAWSEYSNQPQHF. The complete variable domain, with remaining parts taken from reference TRBV30 and TRBJ1-5, reads SQTIHQWPATLVQPVGSPLSLECTVEGTSNPNLYWYRQAAGRGLQLLFYSVGIGQISSEVPQNLSASRPQDRQFILSSKKLLLSDSGFYLCAWSEYSNQPQHFGDGTRLSIL.

This clone was counted a single time. The chain is built from TRBV27 and TRBJ2-7, with D perhaps TRBD1 (6 bases). CDR1 is MNHEY and CDR2 is SMNVEV in the germline V gene (reference sequence). The CDR3 extends over 17 amino acids. Deletions cut 0 bases from V and 1 base from J, with 16 bases between. The CDR3 sequence: CASSLSKRGTISYEQYF. CDR3 bases: TGTGCCAGCAGTTTATCGAAAAGGGGGACAATATCCTACGAGCAGTACTTC.

CDR3 nucleotide sequence: TGTGCCAGCAGCCAAGATTTAGCCCAGCGGGGGGGCAATGAGCAGTTCTTC. Translated, it gives CASSQDLAQRGGNEQFF. The V and J genes are TRBV4-2 and TRBJ2-1; 10 nucleotides line up with TRBD2. V was pared by 0 bases and J by 6 bases, with 8 bases of the junction left unmatched. Germline-derived CDR1 and CDR2 are LGHNA and YNFKEQ. The CDR3 covers 17 residues.

The CDR3 DNA reads TGTGCCAGCAATTTAGACGCCCGGGAGACCCAGTACTTC. Encoded protein: CASNLDARETQYF. This chain joins TRBV6-1 and TRBJ2-5; no definite D call. Germline lookup yields CDR1 MNHNS and CDR2 SASEGT. The CDR3 is 13 residues long. Trimming took 7 bases from V and 5 from J, leaving 14 bases between them.

The V and J genes are TRBV20-1 and TRBJ2-5; D not resolved. With 7 bases removed from V and 1 base from J, the gap between germline ends came to 4 bases. The CDR3 is made up of 10 amino acids. Germline CDR1 and CDR2: DFQATT and SNEGSKA (reference sequence). In DNA, the CDR3 is TGCAGTGTAGGCCAAGAGACCCAGTACTTC. Protein sequence: CSVGQETQYF.

The chain joins TRBV6-5 to TRBJ2-7, with a tentative D call TRBD1 (6 bases). In germline, CDR1 is MNHEY, CDR2 SVGAGI. V lost 2 bases and J lost 7, with 15 bases in between. The CDR3 consists of 14 residues. CDR3 sequence reads: CASSYSRGPLEQYF. CDR3 DNA: TGTGCCAGCAGTTACAGCAGGGGACCCTTGGAGCAGTACTTC.

Here the CDR3 reads CASSAKTSARAEDTQYF. The CDR3 nucleotides are TGTGCCAGCAGCGCGAAGACTAGCGCTCGGGCGGAAGATACGCAGTATTTT. The V call is TRBV5-4, the J call TRBJ2-3; the match to TRBD2 covers 8 bases. J lost 5 bases, V lost 4 bases, and 15 bases had no gene match. CDR3 length equals 17 residues. In germline, CDR1 is SGHNT, CDR2 YYREEE (reference sequence).

The CDR3 spells CASSLGAGGQDTQYF. As DNA, the CDR3 is TGTGCCAGCAGCTTAGGAGCCGGGGGGCAAGATACGCAGTATTTT. The J gene is TRBJ2-3, the V gene TRBV7-9; TRBD2 is a possible D gene (7 bases). This CDR3 is built from 15 residues. Trimming took off 1 base at V and 5 bases at J, with 13 bases between the two ends. Germline V CDR1 and CDR2: SEHNR, FQNEAQ (reference sequence).

V usage is TRBV29-1 and J usage is TRBJ2-1, with TRBD2 as a possible D gene (6 bases). Per the germline V gene, CDR1 is SQVTM and CDR2 is ANQGSEA. CDR3 length: 15 residues. The V and J ends lost 7 bases and 4 bases respectively, with 20 bases between them. The CDR3: CSGGVLYPKYNEQFF. DNA for the CDR3: TGCAGCGGGGGGGTCCTATACCCTAAATACAATGAGCAGTTCTTC.